What follows is one TCR beta chain and its context. Its cognate antigen is unknown. The data belong to a study of CD8 T cells in ankylosing spondylitis. Findings and limits, study-wide: Past research had described some motif variants in reactive arthritis synovial fluid and blood.

In TCRdb, the 5' RACE reads were re-called with MiXCR into one record per CDR3 protein. The data show 250,000 to 400,000 distinct CDR3 sequences, 11% seen once. V lost 0 bases and J 2 bases, leaving 8 bases between the germline ends. The V gene's germline CDR1 is KGHSH and CDR2 LQKENI. This CDR3 is built from 15 residues. This sequence was found in a female donor with ankylosing spondylitis or in good health (not recorded which). The sequencing sample was made of blood, either unsorted or a sorted T cell fraction (not recorded which). V is TRBV18 and J is TRBJ2-1; D is unclear. The CDR3 here is CASSPPGSTYNEQFF. In nucleotides, the CDR3 is TGTGCCAGCTCACCACCGGGATCGACCTACAATGAGCAGTTCTTC.